These 25 T cell receptor beta chains were sequenced from one sample in a study of CD8 T cells in ankylosing spondylitis. One entry per CDR3 protein, called by TCRdb with MiXCR from the 5' RACE reads. The sample has roughly 42,000 distinct CDR3 sequences, roughly 2.5% seen once. Sequencing was carried out using blood, either unsorted or a sorted T cell fraction (not recorded which). The receptors were sampled from a male donor with ankylosing spondylitis or in good health (not recorded which).

This clonotype was seen many times. The DNA for the CDR3 is TGTGCCAGCAGCACTCAGACGAAAGGCACAGATACGCAGTATTTT. Residues: CASSTQTKGTDTQYF. V gene TRBV9 combines with J gene TRBJ2-3; D is unresolved. Germline CDR1 SGDLS, CDR2 YYNGEE. V was clipped by 4 bases and J by 1 base, with 13 bases between them. The CDR3 runs to 15 residues.

The V call is TRBV9, the J call TRBJ2-5; 11 bases align to TRBD2. The CDR3 runs to 17 residues. V lost 3 bases, J lost 0 bases, and 7 bases stayed unmatched. Germline V gene lookup returns CDR1 SGDLS and CDR2 YYNGEE. CDR3 sequence (DNA): TGTGCCAGCAGCGCAGGGACTAGCGGAGGGAACCAAGAGACCCAGTACTTC. Translation: CASSAGTSGGNQETQYF.

This clonotype showed up many times. The genes are TRBV9 and TRBJ1-4, with TRBD1 as a possible D gene (5 bases). CDR1 is SGDLS and CDR2 is YYNGEE in the germline V gene. The CDR3 runs 16 residues. V was clipped by 1 base and J by 1 base, with 11 bases between them. The CDR3 DNA reads as TGTGCCAGCAGCGTAAACCCTAGGGGAACTAATGAAAAACTGTTTTTT. Protein sequence: CASSVNPRGTNEKLFF.

This clonotype was observed at least ten times. V usage is TRBV9 and J usage is TRBJ2-7; unclear D gene. This CDR3 is 13 amino acids long. Germline V lookup: CDR1 SGDLS, CDR2 YYNGEE. Trimming removed 0 bases from V and 4 bases from J, with 8 bases in between. The CDR3 nucleotides read TGTGCCAGCAGCGTAGTACCCGGGTACGAGCAGTACTTC. It yields the protein CASSVVPGYEQYF.

Many counts were recorded for this clonotype. The chain has TRBV9 and TRBJ2-7; 8 bases are shared with TRBD1. The germline gives CDR1 SGDLS, CDR2 YYNGEE. The CDR3 covers 15 residues. Trimming at V came to 2 bases and at J to 4 bases, leaving 8 bases not matched to a gene. For the CDR3, the DNA is TGTGCCAGCAGCGTTAGACAGGGGCCCGATTACGAGCAGTACTTC. Amino acids: CASSVRQGPDYEQYF.

The chain has TRBV9 and TRBJ2-2, with D unresolved. CDR1 is SGDLS and CDR2 is YYNGEE in the germline V gene. This CDR3 contains 13 residues. Trimming shortened V by 3 bases and J by 5 bases, and 8 bases separated the two germline ends. The CDR3, as DNA: TGTGCCAGCAGCGCCCAAATAACCGGGGAGCTGTTTTTT. It yields the protein CASSAQITGELFF.

This clonotype was recorded a few times. The chain recombines TRBV9 with TRBJ2-5; TRBD2 agrees at 7 bases. Losses at the gene ends were 3 bases for V and 2 bases for J; bases not matched to a gene: 1. Germline assignment: CDR1 SGDLS and CDR2 YYNGEE. The CDR3 contains 13 residues. Here the CDR3 DNA reads TGTGCCAGCAGCGCCGGGGGGCAAGAGACCCAGTACTTC. This codes for CASSAGGQETQYF.

Many counts were recorded for this clonotype. The rearrangement joins TRBV9 to TRBJ1-6, with 8 positions matching TRBD1. Germline CDR1 reads SGDLS; CDR2 reads YYNGEE. After removal of 4 bases from V and 3 bases from J, the junction contained 3 bases not matched to a gene. The CDR3 runs to 15 residues. The CDR3 DNA reads TGTGCCAGCAGCCCTGGACAGGGCTATAATTCACCCCTCCACTTT. Its translation is CASSPGQGYNSPLHF.

In its sample, this clonotype was seen many times. The gene calls are TRBV9 and TRBJ2-2; D possibly corresponds to TRBD2 (6 bases). CDR1 and CDR2 (germline): SGDLS, YYNGEE. The V end was cut by 4 bases, the J end by 7 bases, with 17 bases between. CDR3 length: 15 residues. The CDR3 protein is CASSPRDFGIGELFF. The DNA of the CDR3 is TGTGCCAGCAGCCCCCGGGACTTCGGAATCGGGGAGCTGTTTTTT.

This clonotype was recorded many times. The chain employs TRBV7-9 and TRBJ1-5, with D perhaps matching TRBD1 (5 bases). The germline gives CDR1 SEHNR, CDR2 FQNEAQ (reference sequence). The CDR3 is 16 residues long. V shed 5 bases and J shed 0 bases, with 14 bases lying between them. CDR3 region: CASSRRRDYSNQPQHF. The DNA of the CDR3 is TGTGCCAGCAGCCGACGCCGGGACTATAGCAATCAGCCCCAGCATTTT.

This clonotype has a count of ten or more. V is TRBV9 and J is TRBJ2-1; 9 nucleotides align to TRBD2. The CDR3 has 15 amino acids. After removal of 3 bases from V and 8 bases from J, the junction contained 9 bases not matched to a gene. The germline V gene has CDR1 SGDLS and CDR2 YYNGEE. The CDR3 loop reads CASSGAGGMGHEQFF. The CDR3 DNA reads as TGTGCCAGCAGCGGGGCGGGGGGGATGGGCCATGAGCAGTTCTTC.

This clonotype came up many times. The rearrangement uses TRBV9 and TRBJ2-2; no reliable D call. Trimming shortened V by 0 bases and J by 10 bases, and 7 bases separated the two germline ends. Germline V gives CDR1 SGDLS, CDR2 YYNGEE. This CDR3 contains 12 residues. The CDR3 region is CASSVVEEELFF. CDR3 in DNA: TGTGCCAGCAGCGTAGTCGAAGAGGAGCTGTTTTTT.

The sample holds many counts of this clonotype. The chain uses TRBV9 and TRBJ1-2, with 7 positions matching TRBD1. After removal of 4 bases from V and 2 bases from J, the junction contained 8 bases not matched to a gene. The CDR3 totals 15 residues. Germline V gene sequence: CDR1 SGDLS, CDR2 YYNGEE. CDR3 bases: TGTGCCAGCAGCCCGCCGGGACAGAGAAACTATGGCTACACCTTC. As protein: CASSPPGQRNYGYTF. Combining the CDR3 with reference TRBV9 and TRBJ1-2 gives the whole variable domain DSGVTQTPKHLITATGQRVTLRCSPRSGDLSVYWYQQSLDQGLQFLIQYYNGEERAKGNILERFSAQQFPDLHSELNLSSLELGDSALYFCASSPPGQRNYGYTFGSGTRLTVV.

This clonotype was recorded at least ten times. The V call is TRBV9, the J call TRBJ2-7; 7 nucleotides align to TRBD1. The ends lost 3 bases at V and 5 bases at J; junction bases unmatched: 11. CDR1 and CDR2 (germline): SGDLS, YYNGEE. This CDR3 contains 15 residues. The CDR3, as DNA: TGTGCCAGCAGCGCCCGGGGACAGACTACCGACGAGCAGTACTTC. Residues: CASSARGQTTDEQYF.

In this sample, this clonotype turned up many times. The chain carries TRBV9 and TRBJ2-3; 10 bases fit TRBD2. This CDR3 has 16 residues. Germline-derived CDR1 and CDR2 are SGDLS and YYNGEE. V shed 2 bases and J 4 bases; nucleotides not matched to a gene: 7. CDR3 loop: CASSVLSGRGADTQYF. CDR3 nucleotide sequence: TGTGCCAGCAGCGTCTTAAGCGGGAGGGGCGCAGATACGCAGTATTTT.

This clonotype was detected many times. The rearrangement uses TRBV9 and TRBJ2-7; 9 nucleotides align to TRBD1. The trim removed 4 bases at V and 3 bases at J, leaving 5 bases unmatched. The germline gives CDR1 SGDLS, CDR2 YYNGEE. The CDR3 length is 14 residues. The DNA of the CDR3 is TGTGCCAGCAGCACCCAGGACAGGGGCTACGAGCAGTACTTC. Translated: CASSTQDRGYEQYF.

This rearrangement joins TRBV9 to TRBJ2-1, with 10 bases matching TRBD1. Germline CDR1 is SGDLS and CDR2 is YYNGEE. Trimming removed 0 bases from V and 6 bases from J; junction bases left unmatched: 0. This CDR3 spans 14 amino acids. The CDR3 DNA is TGTGCCAGCAGCGTAGGGACAGGGGGCAATGAGCAGTTCTTC. Translating gives CASSVGTGGNEQFF.

This clonotype was recorded many times. This chain joins TRBV9 and TRBJ1-6, with D tentatively TRBD1 (5 bases). This CDR3 comprises 14 residues. Trimming cost V 3 bases and J 4 bases, with 8 bases left between them. Germline loops: CDR1 SGDLS, CDR2 YYNGEE. Here the CDR3 reads CASSGGSYNSPLHF. The CDR3 region has the DNA TGTGCCAGCAGCGGGGGGAGTTATAATTCACCCCTCCACTTT.

A remark on this clonotype: A much larger clone is a single base away; this may be a read error. The chain is built from TRBV9 and TRBJ2-1, with TRBD2 matching 8 bases. Germline V gene sequence: CDR1 SGDLS, CDR2 YYNGEE. The CDR3 extends over 15 amino acids. Unmatched junction bases numbered 7, after V lost 0 bases and J lost 8 bases. CDR3 region: CASSVAGLVMDEQFF. CDR3 bases: TGTGCCAGCAGCGTAGCGGGACTAGTAATGGATGAGCAGTTCTTC.

On this clonotype itself: Being one base from a much bigger clone, this may be a read error. CDR3 amino acids: CASSASGSNYNERFF. The CDR3 DNA follows: TGTGCCAGCAGCGCCAGCGGGAGTAACTACAATGAGCGGTTCTTC. The chain employs TRBV9 and TRBJ2-1; 8 positions match TRBD2. CDR1 SGDLS and CDR2 YYNGEE come from the germline V gene. The CDR3 is 15 residues long.

This clonotype was seen ten or more times. The CDR3 DNA sequence: TGTGCCAGCAGCGTAGCCCCGAGAGCCGATTCACCCCTCCACTTT. Translated, it gives CASSVAPRADSPLHF. The chain uses TRBV9 and TRBJ1-6; D uncertain. Deletions cut 0 bases from V and 8 bases from J, with 12 bases between. The CDR3 sequence is 15 residues long. Germline loops: CDR1 SGDLS, CDR2 YYNGEE.

This clonotype was counted at least ten times. The rearrangement uses TRBV9 and TRBJ2-3; 8 bases map to TRBD1. Trimming at V came to 2 bases and at J to 5 bases, leaving 4 bases not matched to a gene. The CDR3 runs 14 residues. Germline values: CDR1 SGDLS, CDR2 YYNGEE. The CDR3 coding sequence is TGTGCCAGCAGCGTGGACAGGGTGGGAGATACGCAGTATTTT. Residues: CASSVDRVGDTQYF. Complete variable domain (other parts from reference TRBV9 and TRBJ2-3): DSGVTQTPKHLITATGQRVTLRCSPRSGDLSVYWYQQSLDQGLQFLIQYYNGEERAKGNILERFSAQQFPDLHSELNLSSLELGDSALYFCASSVDRVGDTQYFGPGTRLTVL.

In this sample, this clonotype turned up many times. V is TRBV9 and J is TRBJ2-1; perhaps TRBD1 as D (5 bases). Trimming cost V 3 bases and J 3 bases, with 16 bases left between them. Germline V gives CDR1 SGDLS, CDR2 YYNGEE. This CDR3 is built from 16 residues. In nucleotides, the CDR3 is TGTGCCAGCAGCGCAGGTGACAGTTCCGACTACAATGAGCAGTTCTTC. As protein: CASSAGDSSDYNEQFF. The variable domain in full, completed from reference TRBV9 and TRBJ2-1, reads DSGVTQTPKHLITATGQRVTLRCSPRSGDLSVYWYQQSLDQGLQFLIQYYNGEERAKGNILERFSAQQFPDLHSELNLSSLELGDSALYFCASSAGDSSDYNEQFFGPGTRLTVL.

This clonotype came up many times. The chain couples TRBV9 to TRBJ2-5, with TRBD1 as a possible D gene (6 bases). V lost 1 base, J lost 2 bases, and 15 bases lay in between. Germline assignment: CDR1 SGDLS and CDR2 YYNGEE. The CDR3 is made up of 16 amino acids. The CDR3: CASSVTSLGQQETQYF. The CDR3 nucleotides read TGTGCCAGCAGCGTAACCAGCCTCGGACAGCAAGAGACCCAGTACTTC.

This clonotype has ten or more counts. CDR3 DNA: TGTGCCAGCAGCTCTGGGACATCATTCTCCTACGAGCAGTACTTC. Protein sequence: CASSSGTSFSYEQYF. The chain combines TRBV9 with TRBJ2-7, with D perhaps TRBD1 (6 bases). The CDR3 loop spans 15 amino acids. Germline V gene data show CDR1 as SGDLS and CDR2 as YYNGEE. V lost 4 bases to trimming and J lost 0 bases, with 14 bases between them.